This TCR beta chain was identified in a study of regulatory T cells in long-lasting Graves disease. Study-wide context: Over 5 years of antithyroid drugs with positive TSH receptor antibodies was taken to mean persistent Graves' disease. Overall study findings and caveats: Those with persistent disease had in common more public clonotypes (2,741) than new patients (approximately 890).

Time point of the sample: persistent/refractory GD, antithyroid drugs over 5 years with positive TRAb. TCR sequences were obtained from RNA taken from PBMCs. All patients originated from an endocrinology department located in Xi'an, China. Investigators prepared the TCR beta libraries by applying iRepertoire HTBI primers and Arm-PCR of CDR3 regions. TCRdb re-called the multiplex PCR reads with MiXCR, one entry per CDR3 protein. Of around 430,000 distinct CDR3 sequences in the sample, approximately 22% are singletons; the top ten hold less than 15%. Comments on this clonotype: Its antigen is as yet unknown.

The sequence was collected from a female donor with Graves disease. Source: peripheral blood mononuclear cells (PBMCs), taken when the disease was refractory, from a patient treated with antithyroid drugs.

The CDR3 is CATRSPNGETQYF. The DNA of the CDR3 is TGTGCCACTAGATCCCCGAATGGGGAGACCCAGTACTTC. The chain recombines TRBV25-1 with TRBJ2-5; D not certain. Germline CDR1 MGHDK, CDR2 SYGVNS. This CDR3 contains 13 residues. The V end was cut by 10 bases, the J end by 5 bases, with 17 bases between.